This passage covers 27 T cell receptor beta chains from one sample sequenced in a study of identical twins. Using its own MiXCR run on the 5' RACE reads, TCRdb lists one record per CDR3 protein. Here the sample spans 450,000 or so distinct CDR3 sequences, approximately 15% being singletons. This same sample was also taken into another study, of yellow fever vaccine responses in identical twins.

The sequenced material came from CD4+ T cells sorted from blood. Every receptor here comes from a woman under 30 in good health.

This clonotype was seen a handful of times. This sequence joins TRBV7-2 and TRBJ1-5, with D perhaps TRBD1 (5 bases). Trimming removed 4 bases at V and 3 bases at J, with 13 bases between. The CDR3 covers 15 residues. The germline V gene encodes CDR1 SGHTA and CDR2 FQGNSA. CDR3 DNA sequence: TGTGCCAGCAGCTACGCGGGACTGCACAATCAGCCCCAGCATTTT. This encodes CASSYAGLHNQPQHF.

V gene TRBV5-4 combines with J gene TRBJ2-3; 8 nucleotides match TRBD2. This CDR3 is 15 amino acids long. V was clipped by 6 bases and J by 3 bases; unmatched bases: 9. The germline gives CDR1 SGHNT, CDR2 YYREEE (reference sequence). In nucleotides, the CDR3 is TGTGCCAGCACCTCGGGGGGGCTTGGGACAGATACGCAGTATTTT. This codes for CASTSGGLGTDTQYF.

The table lists this clonotype with many counts. The chain uses TRBV5-1 and TRBJ2-1; no firm D call. V was trimmed by 3 bases and J by 10 bases, leaving 11 bases between them. The CDR3 consists of 12 residues. The germline V gene has CDR1 SGHRS and CDR2 YFSETQ. As DNA, the CDR3 is TGCGCCAGCAGCTCCCCGCAGGAGGAGCAGTTCTTC. Its protein product is CASSSPQEEQFF. Full variable domain (outside the CDR3, taken from reference TRBV5-1 and TRBJ2-1): KAGVTQTPRYLIKTRGQQVTLSCSPISGHRSVSWYQQTPGQGLQFLFEYFSETQRNKGNFPGRFSGRQFSNSRSEMNVSTLELGDSALYLCASSSPQEEQFFGPGTRLTVL.

This CDR3 is CASSPRTGPDQPQHF. CDR3 coding DNA: TGTGCCAGCAGCCCCCGTACGGGGCCGGATCAGCCCCAGCATTTT. The V call is TRBV3-1, the J call TRBJ1-5; D may be TRBD1 (5 bases). Germline V gene lookup returns CDR1 LGHDT and CDR2 YNNKEL (reference sequence). V lost 4 bases and J lost 5, with 15 bases in between. CDR3 length: 15 residues.

The chain recombines TRBV6-2 or TRBV6-3 with TRBJ2-7; 10 positions match TRBD2. V shed 6 bases and J 0 bases; nucleotides not matched to a gene: 5. CDR1 is MNHEY, CDR2 SVGEGT, per germline. The CDR3 covers 15 residues. This CDR3 reads CASRATSGASYEQYF. In DNA, the CDR3 is TGTGCCAGCAGAGCCACTAGCGGGGCCTCCTACGAGCAGTACTTC.

The chain recombines TRBV5-5 with TRBJ2-3; D gene uncertain. The CDR3 has 15 amino acids. Between the trimmed V and J ends, which lost 4 bases and 4 bases, there was a span of 16 bases. Germline V lookup: CDR1 SGHKS, CDR2 YYEKEE (reference sequence). The CDR3 DNA follows: TGTGCCAGCAGCCCGGCCGAAAATAGAGCAGATACGCAGTATTTT. This encodes CASSPAENRADTQYF.

This clonotype was observed a handful of times. This chain uses TRBV29-1 with TRBJ1-2; 9 nucleotides line up with TRBD1. The J segment lost 8 bases and the V segment lost 6 bases, leaving 10 bases of the junction unmatched. The CDR3 contains 13 residues. Germline V gives CDR1 SQVTM, CDR2 ANQGSEA. The CDR3 DNA follows: TGCAGCGTGGCCCCGGGACAGGGTATAGGCTACACCTTC. This gives the protein CSVAPGQGIGYTF.

The V and J genes are TRBV9 and TRBJ2-7; 7 bases match TRBD2. V lost 1 base to trimming and J lost 0 bases; unmatched junction nucleotides: 4. The CDR3 has 15 residues. Per the germline V gene, CDR1 is SGDLS and CDR2 is YYNGEE. The CDR3 sequence: CASSVSGARSYEQYF. Written as DNA, the CDR3 is TGTGCCAGCAGCGTAAGCGGGGCCCGCTCCTACGAGCAGTACTTC. The full variable domain, its missing parts supplied by reference TRBV9 and TRBJ2-7, is DSGVTQTPKHLITATGQRVTLRCSPRSGDLSVYWYQQSLDQGLQFLIQYYNGEERAKGNILERFSAQQFPDLHSELNLSSLELGDSALYFCASSVSGARSYEQYFGPGTRLTVT.

This clonotype was counted many times. This rearrangement joins TRBV6-1 to TRBJ1-1; unclear D gene. With 5 bases removed from V and 8 bases from J, the gap between germline ends came to 15 bases. The CDR3 totals 13 residues. CDR1 MNHNS and CDR2 SASEGT come from the germline V gene. The CDR3 protein is CASSPSGPTEAFF. CDR3 nucleotides: TGTGCCAGCAGTCCCTCAGGCCCTACAGAAGCTTTCTTT.

The chain carries TRBV6-5 and TRBJ2-2; TRBD2 is a possible D gene (6 bases). This CDR3 contains 15 residues. CDR1 is MNHEY, CDR2 SVGAGI, per germline. V was shortened by 4 bases and J by 6 bases, with 15 bases between the two germline ends. The CDR3, as DNA: TGTGCCAGCAGTTCCGCGCCGGGAGTGGCCGGGGAGCTGTTTTTT. Its translation is CASSSAPGVAGELFF.

The CDR3 region is CASSWTTGGSYEQYF. CDR3 sequence (DNA): TGCGCCAGCAGCTGGACCACAGGGGGGTCCTACGAGCAGTACTTC. V usage is TRBV5-1 and J usage is TRBJ2-7, with 8 bases aligning to TRBD1. The CDR3 runs to 15 residues. J was trimmed by 1 base and V by 3 bases; bases with no gene match: 6. Germline CDR1 is SGHRS and CDR2 is YFSETQ.

The rearrangement links TRBV7-2 to TRBJ2-7; 7 bases line up with TRBD2. The CDR3 consists of 20 residues. The germline gives CDR1 SGHTA, CDR2 FQGNSA. The V segment lost 0 bases and the J segment 2 bases; nucleotides outside the gene matches: 19. DNA for the CDR3: TGTGCCAGCAGCTTAGCCCAATTTACTAAGATAGGAAGCGGGGCCTACGAGCAGTACTTC. Translating it yields CASSLAQFTKIGSGAYEQYF. Based on the CDR3 plus reference TRBV7-2 and TRBJ2-7, the full variable domain is GAGVSQSPSNKVTEKGKDVELRCDPISGHTALYWYRQSLGQGLEFLIYFQGNSAPDKSGLPSDRFSAERTGGSVSTLTIQRTQQEDSAVYLCASSLAQFTKIGSGAYEQYFGPGTRLTVT.

This clonotype was seen at least ten times. The chain uses TRBV28 and TRBJ2-7; D is unresolved. CDR1 is MDHEN, CDR2 SYDVKM, per germline. This CDR3 is built from 12 residues. V was shortened by 6 bases and J by 6 bases, with 12 bases between the two germline ends. Here the CDR3 reads CASRRTYGEQYF. The CDR3 DNA reads TGTGCCAGCAGGAGGACCTACGGCGAGCAGTACTTC.

The V and J genes are TRBV20-1 and TRBJ2-6; 7 bases are a match to TRBD2. There are 15 residues in the CDR3. The trim removed 0 bases at V and 4 bases at J, leaving 3 bases unmatched. The V gene's germline CDR1 is DFQATT and CDR2 SNEGSKA (reference sequence). CDR3 sequence reads: CSARDGRAGANVLTF. The CDR3, as DNA: TGCAGTGCTAGAGATGGGAGGGCCGGGGCCAACGTCCTGACTTTC.

This clonotype showed up just a few times. The chain links TRBV28 to TRBJ2-2; 8 bases fit TRBD1. The CDR3 totals 13 residues. Germline V CDR1 and CDR2: MDHEN, SYDVKM. Germline trimming cut 6 bases from V and 7 bases from J; bases unmatched to any gene: 4. CDR3 amino acids: CASRRQGIGELFF. The CDR3, as DNA: TGTGCCAGCAGGAGACAGGGGATCGGGGAGCTGTTTTTT.

This clonotype was seen more than once but under ten times. This rearrangement joins TRBV7-8 to TRBJ2-3; 11 positions agree with TRBD2. The germline CDR1 and CDR2 sequences are SGHVS and FQNEAQ. Trimming cost V 5 bases and J 8 bases; bases outside gene matches: 9. The CDR3 contains 15 residues. The CDR3 nucleotides read TGTGCCAGCAGCCGCACTAGCGGGGGCCGGGGTACGCAGTATTTT. Translating gives CASSRTSGGRGTQYF.

This clonotype was picked up a small number of times. The rearrangement uses TRBV7-2 and TRBJ2-3; D is undetermined. V lost 4 bases and J lost 2, with 10 bases in between. Germline V gene data show CDR1 as SGHTA and CDR2 as FQGNSA. The CDR3 is 14 residues long. The CDR3 region is CASSSHRATDTQYF. CDR3 coding DNA: TGTGCCAGCAGCTCTCATAGGGCCACAGATACGCAGTATTTT.

The chain combines TRBV18 with TRBJ2-3, with D possibly being TRBD1 (5 bases). The CDR3 is 13 amino acids. Germline CDR1 reads KGHSH; CDR2 reads LQKENI. The V end lost 2 bases, the J end lost 10 bases, and 13 bases lay between the germline ends. The CDR3 coding sequence is TGTGCCAGCTCACCAGGGGCTCAGATAGCGCAGTATTTT. Amino acids: CASSPGAQIAQYF.

The genes are TRBV3-1 and TRBJ1-1, with D unclear. The V end lost 1 base, the J end lost 4 bases, and 16 bases lay between the germline ends. The CDR3 spans 16 residues. Germline CDR1 reads LGHDT; CDR2 reads YNNKEL (reference sequence). The CDR3 sequence is CASSQGVAGSGTEAFF. CDR3 coding DNA: TGTGCCAGCAGCCAAGGGGTTGCGGGGTCGGGCACTGAAGCTTTCTTT.

This clonotype was seen a handful of times. The V call is TRBV7-9, the J call TRBJ1-2; a weak D match, TRBD1 (5 bases). In germline, CDR1 is SEHNR, CDR2 FQNEAQ (reference sequence). The length of the CDR3 is 13 residues. V shed 3 bases and J shed 3 bases, with 8 bases lying between them. CDR3: CASSFGTDYGYTF. The CDR3 nucleotides read TGTGCCAGCAGCTTCGGGACGGACTATGGCTACACCTTC. The full variable domain, with the rest looked up from reference TRBV7-9 and TRBJ1-2, is DTGVSQNPRHKITKRGQNVTFRCDPISEHNRLYWYRQTLGQGPEFLTYFQNEAQLEKSRLLSDRFSAERPKGSFSTLEIQRTEQGDSAMYLCASSFGTDYGYTFGSGTRLTVV.

The chain is built from TRBV20-1 and TRBJ2-7, with 9 bases that match TRBD1. CDR3 size: 15 residues. CDR1 and CDR2 (germline): DFQATT, SNEGSKA (reference sequence). Losses at the gene ends were 4 bases for V and 1 base for J; bases not matched to a gene: 8. Here the CDR3 reads CSAISGTGLSYEQYF. The CDR3 region has the DNA TGCAGTGCTATTTCCGGGACAGGGCTATCCTACGAGCAGTACTTC.

This clonotype was detected only a few times. The chain uses TRBV7-2 and TRBJ2-1; TRBD1 matches 7 bases. V was clipped by 8 bases and J by 8 bases; unmatched bases: 3. This CDR3 is 11 amino acids long. From germline, CDR1 is SGHTA and CDR2 FQGNSA. The CDR3 reads CASGDRDEQFF. The CDR3 DNA follows: TGTGCCAGCGGCGACAGGGATGAGCAGTTCTTC.

This clonotype was counted a few times. The chain has TRBV7-6 and TRBJ2-1; TRBD1 matches at 7 bases. The germline V gene has CDR1 SGHVS and CDR2 FNYEAQ. The CDR3 is 17 residues long. With 4 bases clipped from V and 1 base from J, the junction kept 10 bases outside the gene matches. The chain's CDR3 is CASSSRGTLGSYNEQFF. Written as DNA, the CDR3 is TGTGCCAGCAGCTCCAGGGGGACCCTTGGGTCCTACAATGAGCAGTTCTTC.

The chain couples TRBV20-1 to TRBJ2-7, with a weak D call TRBD1 (6 bases). V lost 3 bases, J lost 6 bases, and 15 bases lay in between. There are 13 residues in the CDR3. Germline loops: CDR1 DFQATT, CDR2 SNEGSKA (reference sequence). In nucleotides, the CDR3 is TGCAGTGCTAGGTCAGGGGTGAGTGGCGAGCAGTACTTC. Its protein is CSARSGVSGEQYF.

This clonotype occurred a few times. V is TRBV9 and J is TRBJ2-5; 12 nucleotides match TRBD2. The CDR3 has 16 amino acids. Germline V gene data show CDR1 as SGDLS and CDR2 as YYNGEE. J lost 1 base, V lost 4 bases, and 5 bases had no gene match. CDR3 bases: TGTGCCAGCAGCCCAAGGACTAGCGGGGTCCAAGAGACCCAGTACTTC. Translated, it gives CASSPRTSGVQETQYF.

The gene calls are TRBV20-1 and TRBJ2-1; D is unresolved. This CDR3 has 15 amino acids. Germline V gives CDR1 DFQATT, CDR2 SNEGSKA (reference sequence). V was clipped by 5 bases and J by 0 bases, with 14 bases between them. DNA of the CDR3: TGCAGTGCTGATAAAACTCAAAACTCCTACAATGAGCAGTTCTTC. It encodes CSADKTQNSYNEQFF.

J is TRBJ2-1 and V is TRBV10-1; maybe TRBD2 (5 bases). V dropped 8 bases and J dropped 4 bases, with 15 bases sitting between them. This CDR3 contains 14 residues. The germline V gene has CDR1 WNHNN and CDR2 SYGVQD (reference sequence). In nucleotides, the CDR3 is TGCGCCAGCGGGCAGGAACCGGGGTACAATGAGCAGTTCTTC. It translates to CASGQEPGYNEQFF.